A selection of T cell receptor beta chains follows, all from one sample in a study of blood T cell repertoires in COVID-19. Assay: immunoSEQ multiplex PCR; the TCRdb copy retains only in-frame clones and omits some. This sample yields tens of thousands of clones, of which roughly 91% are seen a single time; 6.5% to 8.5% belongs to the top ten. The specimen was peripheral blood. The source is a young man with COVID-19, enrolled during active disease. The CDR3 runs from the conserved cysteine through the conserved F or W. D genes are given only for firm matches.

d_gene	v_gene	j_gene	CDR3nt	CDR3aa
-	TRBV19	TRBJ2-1	TGTGCCAGTAGTGGGGGGTATCGGAACGATGAGCAGTTCTTC	CASSGGYRNDEQFF
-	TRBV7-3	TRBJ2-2	TGTGCCAGCAGCTTAGAAGTCATAGATGATTTCTTAGCGAACACCGGGGAGCTGTTTTTT	CASSLEVIDDFLANTGELFF
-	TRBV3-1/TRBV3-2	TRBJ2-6	TGTGCCAGCAGCCAAGATCCGACAGAGCTCTCTGGGGCCAACGTCCTGACTTTC	CASSQDPTELSGANVLTF
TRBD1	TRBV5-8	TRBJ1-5	TGTGCCAGCAGCCAGAACAGGGGGAATCAGCCCCAGCATTTT	CASSQNRGNQPQHF
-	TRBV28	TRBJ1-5	TGTGCCAGCAGTCCTTACAGTGCTTATAGCAATCAGCCCCAGCATTTT	CASSPYSAYSNQPQHF
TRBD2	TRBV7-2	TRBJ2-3	TGTGCCAGCAGCTTAGTGGTTCGGACTAGCGTCACAGATACGCAGTATTTT	CASSLVVRTSVTDTQYF
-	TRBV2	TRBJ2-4	TGTGCCAGCAGCCTGGAGGGCAGCACCTTAGCCAAAAACATTCAGTACTTC	CASSLEGSTLAKNIQYF
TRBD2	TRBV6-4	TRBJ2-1	TGTGCCAGCAGTAGACTAGCGGGAGTTTACAATGAGCAGTTCTTC	CASSRLAGVYNEQFF
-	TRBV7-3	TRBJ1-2	TGTGCCAGCAGCTCCTCCTCAGGCGATGGCTACACCTTC	CASSSSSGDGYTF
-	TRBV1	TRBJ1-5	TGCACCAGCAGCCAAGCCGGGACAGCAAAAAATCAGCCCCAGCATTTT	CTSSQAGTAKNQPQHF